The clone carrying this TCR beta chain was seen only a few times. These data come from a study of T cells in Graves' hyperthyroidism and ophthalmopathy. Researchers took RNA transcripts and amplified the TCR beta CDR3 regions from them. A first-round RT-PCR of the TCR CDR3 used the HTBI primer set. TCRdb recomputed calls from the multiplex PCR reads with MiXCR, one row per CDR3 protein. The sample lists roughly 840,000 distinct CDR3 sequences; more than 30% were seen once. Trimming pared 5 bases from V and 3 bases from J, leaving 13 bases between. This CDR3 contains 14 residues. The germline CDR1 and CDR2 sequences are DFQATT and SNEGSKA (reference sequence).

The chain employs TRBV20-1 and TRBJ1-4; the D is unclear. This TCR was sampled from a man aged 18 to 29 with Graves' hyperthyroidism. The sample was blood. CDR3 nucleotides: TGCAGTGCTCCAAGAGGGAGGGCTAATGAAAAACTGTTTTTT. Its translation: CSAPRGRANEKLFF.